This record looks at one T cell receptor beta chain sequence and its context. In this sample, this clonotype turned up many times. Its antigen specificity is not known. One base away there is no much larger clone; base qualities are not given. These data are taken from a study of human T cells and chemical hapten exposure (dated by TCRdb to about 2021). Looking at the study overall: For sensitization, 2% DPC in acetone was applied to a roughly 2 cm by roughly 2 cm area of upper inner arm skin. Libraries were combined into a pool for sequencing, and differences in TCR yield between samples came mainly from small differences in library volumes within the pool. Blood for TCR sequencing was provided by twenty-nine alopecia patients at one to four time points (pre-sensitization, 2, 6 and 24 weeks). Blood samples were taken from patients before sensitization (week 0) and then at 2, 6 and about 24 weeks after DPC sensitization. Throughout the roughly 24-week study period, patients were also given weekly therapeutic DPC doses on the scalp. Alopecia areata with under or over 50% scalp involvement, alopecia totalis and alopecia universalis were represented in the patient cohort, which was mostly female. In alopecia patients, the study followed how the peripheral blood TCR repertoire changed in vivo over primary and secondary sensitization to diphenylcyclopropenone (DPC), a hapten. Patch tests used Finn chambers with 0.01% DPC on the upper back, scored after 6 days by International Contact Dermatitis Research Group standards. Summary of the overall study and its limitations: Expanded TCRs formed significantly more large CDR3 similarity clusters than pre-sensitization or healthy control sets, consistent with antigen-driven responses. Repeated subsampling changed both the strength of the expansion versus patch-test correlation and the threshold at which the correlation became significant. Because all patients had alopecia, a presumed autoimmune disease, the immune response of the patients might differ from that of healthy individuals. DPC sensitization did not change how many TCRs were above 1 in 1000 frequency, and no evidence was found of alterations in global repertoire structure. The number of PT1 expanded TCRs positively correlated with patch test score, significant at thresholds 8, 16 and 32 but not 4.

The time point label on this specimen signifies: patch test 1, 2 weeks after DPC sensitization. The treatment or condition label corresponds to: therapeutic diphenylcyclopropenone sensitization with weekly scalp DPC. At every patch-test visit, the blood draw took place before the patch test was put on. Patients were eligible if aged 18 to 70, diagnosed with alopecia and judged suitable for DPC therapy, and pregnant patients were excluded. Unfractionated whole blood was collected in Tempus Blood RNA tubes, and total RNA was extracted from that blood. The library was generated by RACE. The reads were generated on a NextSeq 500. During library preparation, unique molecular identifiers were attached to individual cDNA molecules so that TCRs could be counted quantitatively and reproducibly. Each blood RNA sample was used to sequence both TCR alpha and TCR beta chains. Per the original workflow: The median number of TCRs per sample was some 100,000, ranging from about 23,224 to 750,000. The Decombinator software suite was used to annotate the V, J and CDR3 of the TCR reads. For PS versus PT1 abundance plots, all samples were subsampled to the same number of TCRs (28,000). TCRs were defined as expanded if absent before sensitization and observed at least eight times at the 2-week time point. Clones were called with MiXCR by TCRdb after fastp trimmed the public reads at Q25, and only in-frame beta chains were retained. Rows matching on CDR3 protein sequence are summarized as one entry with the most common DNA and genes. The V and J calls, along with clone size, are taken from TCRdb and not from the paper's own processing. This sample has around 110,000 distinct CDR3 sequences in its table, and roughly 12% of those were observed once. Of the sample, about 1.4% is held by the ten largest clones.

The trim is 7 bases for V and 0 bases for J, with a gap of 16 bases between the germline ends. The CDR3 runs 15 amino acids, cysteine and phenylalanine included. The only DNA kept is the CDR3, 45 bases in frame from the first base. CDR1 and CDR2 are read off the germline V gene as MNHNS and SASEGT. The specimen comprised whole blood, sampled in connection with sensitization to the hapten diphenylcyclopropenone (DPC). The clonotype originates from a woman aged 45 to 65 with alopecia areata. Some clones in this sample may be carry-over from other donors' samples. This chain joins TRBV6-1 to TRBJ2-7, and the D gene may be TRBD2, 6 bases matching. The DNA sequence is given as TGTGCCAGCATCAAGGGCGGGGTGAGCTCCTACGAGCAGTACTTC. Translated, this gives CASIKGGVSSYEQYF.